This T cell receptor beta chain emerged from a study of PD-1 blockade in classical Hodgkin lymphoma. Libraries were prepared by immunoSEQ multiplex PCR; TCRdb keeps only in-frame clonotypes and omits some of them. The table shows roughly 41,000 clones, with about two thirds occurring only once. Sample time point: cycle 4 day 1 (C4D1), after less than 7 weeks of nivolumab. All trial patients relapsed after autologous stem cell transplantation. Responses achieved at best were complete response, partial response or progressive disease. A word on this clone: The antigen is undetermined.

The germline V gene has CDR1 SNHLY and CDR2 FYNNEI. This CDR3 spans 15 amino acids. V was cut by 5 bases and J by 1 base, with 14 bases left in between. Study-wide findings and caveats: Lower baseline TCR diversity marked trial partial responders and progressors. CD8+ TCR diversity did not rise significantly by C4D1, unlike CD4+.

The chain has TRBV2 and TRBJ1-1; D unclear. The sequencing used peripheral blood mononuclear cells (PBMCs), collected before the fourth cycle of nivolumab. The sequence derives from a human donor with classical Hodgkin lymphoma. The CDR3: CASSNEVRGNTEAFF. CDR3 in DNA: TGTGCCAGCAGTAATGAAGTCCGGGGGAACACTGAAGCTTTCTTT.